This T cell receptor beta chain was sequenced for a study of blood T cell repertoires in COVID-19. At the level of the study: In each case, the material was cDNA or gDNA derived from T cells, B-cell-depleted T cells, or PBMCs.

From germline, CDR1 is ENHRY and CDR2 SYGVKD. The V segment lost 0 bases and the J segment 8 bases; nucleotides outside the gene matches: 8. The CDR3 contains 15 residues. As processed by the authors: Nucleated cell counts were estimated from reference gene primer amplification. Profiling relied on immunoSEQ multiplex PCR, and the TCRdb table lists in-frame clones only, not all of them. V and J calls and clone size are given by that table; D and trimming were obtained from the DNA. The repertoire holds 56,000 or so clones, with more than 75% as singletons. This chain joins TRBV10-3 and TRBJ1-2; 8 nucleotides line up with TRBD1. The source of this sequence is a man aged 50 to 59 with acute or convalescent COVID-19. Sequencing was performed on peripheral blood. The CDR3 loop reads CAISESQGAVKGYTF. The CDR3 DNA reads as TGTGCCATCAGTGAGTCGCAGGGGGCCGTGAAGGGCTACACCTTC.